A single sample is the source of the 16 T cell receptor beta chains below, sequenced in a study of T cells in Graves' hyperthyroidism and ophthalmopathy. The TCR beta CDR3 regions underwent amplification using RNA transcripts as the source. The study used the HTBI primer set for a first-round RT-PCR of the TCR CDR3. TCRdb independently ran MiXCR on the multiplex PCR reads; one entry per CDR3 protein. The table shows more than 500,000 distinct CDR3 sequences, with over 45% occurring only once. Sequenced input: peripheral blood or thyroid tissue (not recorded which). All receptors derive from an adult woman with Graves' disease, either hyperthyroidism or ophthalmopathy (not recorded which).

This clonotype showed up just a few times. The J gene is TRBJ2-2, the V gene TRBV24-1, with a tentative D call TRBD1 (5 bases). The CDR3 spans 13 residues. Between the trimmed V and J ends, which lost 7 bases and 1 base, there was a span of 6 bases. CDR1 and CDR2 (germline): KGHDR, SFDVKD. The CDR3 sequence: CATRTENTGELFF. The CDR3 DNA reads as TGTGCCACCAGGACAGAGAACACCGGGGAGCTGTTTTTT.

The table lists this clonotype with a few counts. This could be a read error, since a much larger clone is one nucleotide away. The gene calls are TRBV10-3 and TRBJ1-2; D is perhaps TRBD1 (5 bases). This CDR3 spans 14 amino acids. Trimming removed 4 bases at V and 2 bases at J, with 11 bases between. In germline, CDR1 is ENHRY, CDR2 SYGVKD. CDR3: CAISADSLNYGYTF. Here the CDR3 DNA reads TGTGCCATCAGTGCTGACAGCCTGAACTATGGCTACACCTTC.

This clonotype was counted only a few times. J is TRBJ2-5 and V is TRBV29-1; TRBD2 might be the D (7 bases). Germline CDR1 is SQVTM and CDR2 is ANQGSEA. V lost 4 bases and J 2 bases, leaving 17 bases between the germline ends. The CDR3 consists of 15 residues. The CDR3 DNA follows: TGCAGCGTTGTCCCGCGGGGGCACTCTCAAGAGACCCAGTACTTC. This encodes CSVVPRGHSQETQYF.

Here the CDR3 reads CASEGLGGWYEQYF. In DNA form, the CDR3 reads TGTGCCAGCGAGGGATTAGGAGGGTGGTACGAGCAGTACTTC. V usage is TRBV7-8 and J usage is TRBJ2-7; possibly TRBD2 for D (6 bases). Trimming shortened V by 8 bases and J by 4 bases, and 18 bases separated the two germline ends. The length of the CDR3 is 14 residues. CDR1 is SGHVS, CDR2 FQNEAQ, per germline.

This clonotype was seen many times. The V and J genes are TRBV20-1 and TRBJ1-5; D is perhaps TRBD1 (5 bases). The CDR3 contains 16 residues. Trimming stripped 3 bases from V and 0 bases from J, with 15 bases between. In germline, CDR1 is DFQATT, CDR2 SNEGSKA (reference sequence). The CDR3 reads CSASEVGGSSNQPQHF. In nucleotides, the CDR3 is TGCAGTGCTAGTGAGGTCGGGGGAAGTAGCAATCAGCCCCAGCATTTT.

About this clonotype: An end of the junction differs from the germline gene, which may be a read error. This chain links TRBV7-7 with TRBJ2-5; 7 nucleotides line up with TRBD2. The CDR3 runs to 15 residues. Germline assignment: CDR1 SSHAT and CDR2 FNYEAQ (reference sequence). The CDR3 here is CASSAGIAGGETQYF. The CDR3 region has the DNA TGTGCTAGCAGCGCCGGGATAGCGGGCGGAGAGACCCAGTACTTC. Filled out from reference TRBV7-7 and TRBJ2-5, the complete variable domain reads GAGVSQSPRYKVTKRGQDVTLRCDPISSHATLYWYQQALGQGPEFLTYFNYEAQPDKSGLPSDRFSAERPEGSISTLTIQRTEQRDSAMYRCASSAGIAGGETQYFGPGTRLLVL.

This chain joins TRBV6-6 and TRBJ1-1; no clear D gene. The CDR3 has 13 amino acids. V dropped 6 bases and J dropped 0 bases, with 8 bases sitting between them. Germline assignment: CDR1 MNHNY and CDR2 SVGAGI (reference sequence). The CDR3 loop is CASRAPLNTEAFF. CDR3 sequence (DNA): TGTGCCAGCAGGGCTCCGTTGAACACTGAAGCTTTCTTT.

This chain joins TRBV10-3 and TRBJ2-5; D gene ambiguous. The germline gives CDR1 ENHRY, CDR2 SYGVKD. Trimming cost V 3 bases and J 5 bases, with 13 bases left between them. This CDR3 region has 14 residues. The CDR3 DNA sequence: TGTGCCATCAGTGATCCGCCCGGCATGGAGACCCAGTACTTC. The encoded protein is CAISDPPGMETQYF.

This clonotype was picked up a small number of times. The CDR3 nucleotides read TGTGCCATCAGTGAGGGGGACAGGAACTACGAGCAGTACTTC. Its protein is CAISEGDRNYEQYF. The V gene is TRBV10-3, the J gene TRBJ2-7, with 8 positions matching TRBD1. The V gene end was trimmed by 2 bases and the J gene end by 3 bases; junction bases not matched to a gene: 3. Germline loops: CDR1 ENHRY, CDR2 SYGVKD. The CDR3 covers 14 residues.

For this clonotype: A much larger clonotype is one base distant, so this may be a read error. The CDR3 region is CSARPGQSDTGELFF. CDR3 nucleotides: TGCAGTGCTAGGCCGGGACAATCGGACACCGGGGAGCTGTTTTTT. The V gene is TRBV20-1, the J gene TRBJ2-2; D may be TRBD1 (6 bases). The germline V and J ends were trimmed by 3 bases and 3 bases, with 14 bases remaining between them. The germline gives CDR1 DFQATT, CDR2 SNEGSKA (reference sequence). CDR3 size: 15 residues.

Comments on this clonotype: Likely a read error: the CDR3 ends without its conserved phenylalanine or tryptophan. The limits of the CDR3 on the DNA are not certain, so only TCRdb's listed CDR3 is given. This sequence joins TRBV20-1 and TRBJ2-7. The CDR3 is made up of 8 amino acids, end residues included. Looked up from germline, CDR1 is DFQATT and CDR2 is SNEGSKA (reference sequence). The CDR3 loop is CSAREFDT.

The chain links TRBV20-1 to TRBJ1-2, with D possibly being TRBD1 (5 bases). Per germline, CDR1 DFQATT and CDR2 SNEGSKA (reference sequence). The V gene lost 3 bases and the J gene lost 8 bases, with 19 bases spanning the gap. The CDR3 is 14 residues long. Here the CDR3 reads CSASGQGRPNGYTF. CDR3 coding DNA: TGCAGTGCTAGTGGCCAGGGACGGCCTAACGGCTACACCTTC.

The J gene is TRBJ2-5, the V gene TRBV20-1; either TRBD1 or TRBD2 may supply D (5 bases each). CDR1 DFQATT and CDR2 SNEGSKA come from the germline V gene (reference sequence). Trimming took off 5 bases at V and 9 bases at J, with 22 bases between the two ends. The CDR3 has 14 amino acids. The DNA of the CDR3 is TGCAGTGCTTATACCCGGGACCCTAATCAGCCCCAGTACTTC. Protein: CSAYTRDPNQPQYF.

J is TRBJ2-5 and V is TRBV7-9; no definite D call. The CDR3 totals 14 residues. The germline CDR1 and CDR2 sequences are SEHNR and FQNEAQ (reference sequence). Trimming removed 1 base from V and 0 bases from J, with 6 bases in between. The CDR3 coding sequence is TGTGCCAGCAGCTTAGGCGAATACCAAGAGACCCAGTACTTC. Its protein product is CASSLGEYQETQYF.

This clonotype showed up many times. The CDR3: CSARNRVMNTEAFF. DNA of the CDR3: TGCAGTGCTAGAAACAGGGTGATGAACACTGAAGCTTTCTTT. V usage is TRBV20-1 and J usage is TRBJ1-1, with D perhaps TRBD1 (6 bases). The V gene lost 2 bases and the J gene lost 0 bases, with 10 bases spanning the gap. Germline CDR1 and CDR2: DFQATT and SNEGSKA (reference sequence). The CDR3 has 14 residues.

This clonotype was detected ten times or more. The chain has TRBV20-1 and TRBJ1-4; TRBD1 is a possible D gene (6 bases). The CDR3 is made up of 13 amino acids. The V gene's germline CDR1 is DFQATT and CDR2 SNEGSKA (reference sequence). V lost 2 bases, J lost 6 bases, and 10 bases lay in between. The CDR3 region is CSARRRGDEKLFF. Written as DNA, the CDR3 is TGCAGTGCTAGACGGAGGGGGGATGAAAAACTGTTTTTT.